The 3 T cell receptor beta chains listed next were all sequenced from one sample in a study of blood T cell repertoires in COVID-19. The repertoire was sequenced with immunoSEQ multiplex PCR; TCRdb's copy has only in-frame clones and lacks some. The sample carries 200,000 to 250,000 clones, about 90% recorded once. The sample was peripheral blood. The receptors stem from an older woman with acute or convalescent COVID-19.

V gene TRBV30 combines with J gene TRBJ1-3; a possible D gene is TRBD1 (5 bases). Trimming stripped 2 bases from V and 7 bases from J, with 12 bases between. The CDR3 has 13 residues. Germline values: CDR1 GTSNPN, CDR2 SVGIG (reference sequence). The CDR3 coding sequence is TGTGCCTGGAGTTCAGGGTCGGCGAACACCATATATTTT. Encoded protein: CAWSSGSANTIYF.

Points on this clone: One base separates it from a far larger clone, so it is likely a read error. The chain has TRBV7-2 and TRBJ2-3; D unclear. The CDR3 has 13 amino acids. V lost 2 bases to trimming and J lost 0 bases, with 3 bases between them. Germline loops: CDR1 SGHTA, CDR2 FQGNSA. For the CDR3, the DNA is TGTGCCAGCAGCTTACCTAGCACAGATACGCAGTATTTT. Encoded protein: CASSLPSTDTQYF.

The chain uses TRBV5-1 and TRBJ1-4; D might be TRBD1 (6 bases). The CDR3 sequence is 16 residues long. With 3 bases removed from V and 0 bases from J, the gap between germline ends came to 12 bases. Germline assignment: CDR1 SGHRS and CDR2 YFSETQ. As DNA, the CDR3 is TGCGCCAGCAGCTATTCAGGGGCCGCAACTAATGAAAAACTGTTTTTT. It specifies CASSYSGAATNEKLFF.